This TCR beta chain was sequenced for a study of shared clonotypes between healthy human individuals (dated by TCRdb to 2018 to 2021). Some background on the complete study: The cohort comprised a couple of women and three men aged 18 to 49 years. For each donor, CD4 naive and CD4 memory were each run on three plates, CD8 naive on two plates, and CD8 memory on one plate. The study deeply sequenced blood TCR repertoires of about 5 healthy adults to estimate repertoire size and the extent of clonotype sharing between individuals. To increase sequencing depth and limit assay-specific biases, TCR repertoire library preparation and sequencing were carried out by different laboratories using diverse techniques. Each donor's leukapheresis produced roughly between roughly 0.85 and 10 billion PBMCs.

In regard to this clone: Its antigen remains undetermined. The sample holds no much larger clone one base away, and base qualities are not on file.

Donors were healthy HIV-negative adults with no recently reported acute infections or vaccinations. Every donor was a Caucasian adult residing in Nashville, Tennessee, USA. Magnetic negative selection was used to enrich CD4+ T cells, after which naive cells were positively selected on CD45RA and the negative fraction became the memory subset. Blood was collected by leukapheresis, and PBMCs were isolated by Ficoll-Histopaque density gradient centrifugation and then cryopreserved in liquid nitrogen vapor phase. Analytical flow cytometry was used to check the purity and quantity of every magnetically sorted T cell population. Each sorted fraction had its genomic DNA isolated and then quantified by UV absorbance on a Nanodrop 2000c. On the study overall, not on this receptor specifically: Incomplete sequencing was indicated by rarefaction of sorted-subset datasets, despite the large sequencing depth. Because the study included only a small number of donors, the genetic and exposure-history diversity represented was limited. Naive subsets generally had larger estimated clonotype richness than memory subsets. Pairwise subsampling indicated that sequencing depth was expected to affect the degree of clonotype sharing among donors. Approximately 4.8% of naive CD4, 3.5% of naive CD8, around 2.3% of memory CD4, and about 0.4% of memory CD8 clonotypes were shared across four donors. Clonotypes shared by all four sorted-subset donors showed higher generation probabilities than non-shared clonotypes. Sampling was restricted to blood, and TCR repertoires in tissue are likely to differ from TCR repertoires in blood.

Using the deep immunoSEQ assay, TCR CDR3 regions were amplified from genomic DNA by multiplex PCR. Genomic DNA extracted from each cell subset was distributed evenly over all wells of several immunoSEQ 96-well plates, and each plate served as one replicate. For sorted subsets, about 210 ng of genomic DNA, equivalent to around 30,000 T cell genomes, went into each replicate PCR. Purified libraries were quantified with a Qubit 3.0 fluorometer, sized on a Bioanalyzer 2100, and re-quantified with the KAPA Library Quantification kit. Every immunoSEQ 96-well plate was sequenced on a dedicated single-read 150-cycle Illumina NextSeq 550 flow cell. The study's processing was this. Because only junctional sequences without quality scores were contained in the immunoSEQ output, filtering matching that applied to full-length reads could not be performed. Sequences were annotated with PyIR, a Python wrapper for IgBLAST v1.9, and V/J genes and CDR3 were assigned using IMGT germline references. Any read was removed if the V/J assignment was weak (E-value above 1e-6), the CDR3 was missing, or the read contained stop codons, out-of-frame junctions, or ambiguous translated residues. V3J clonotypes were defined by identical inferred V gene, J gene, and CDR3 amino acid sequence. To compute the percentage overlap between repertoires, the number of shared unique clonotypes was divided by the size of the smaller repertoire. RTK rarefaction, the Chao1 estimator, and Recon v2.1 estimates of unobserved clonotypes were used to assess repertoire richness. Generation probabilities were computed with OLGA for all TCRbeta clonotypes obtained by the gDNA method from several donors. Entries here come from immuneACCESS through TCRdb and include only in-frame sequences with V and J called. Some clones fail to appear in such tables; in the studies checked, an unresolved V gene covers under half of the shortfall, and the cause of the remainder is unknown. That table supplies the V and J calls and clone size; D and trimming were determined from the DNA. The sample table contains some 2,000,000 clones; only one count was recorded for 85% to 95% of them. The top ten constitute roughly 0.13% of the sample.

In the germline V gene, CDR1 corresponds to MDHEN and CDR2 to SYDVKM. Spanning cysteine to phenylalanine, the CDR3 consists of 17 amino acids. The kept DNA is CDR3 alone, 51 bases in frame from the first base. Germline trimming: 2 bases from V, 3 bases from J; junction bases outside gene matches: 10. This receptor chain uses TRBV28 and TRBJ2-5, and TRBD1 aligns with 9 junction nucleotides. This TCR derives from a man aged 18 to 29 in good health. Sequenced sample: naive CD4+ T cells sorted from blood. This specimen's cell subset or site label, interpreted: CD45RA+ positively selected. The nucleotide sequence reads TGTGCCAGCAGTTTAACTCTAGCAAGGGACAGGGAAGAGACCCAGTACTTC. Translation gives CASSLTLARDREETQYF. Beyond the CDR3, the reference TRBV28 and TRBJ2-5 genes provide the residues; the full variable domain reads: DVKVTQSSRYLVKRTGEKVFLECVQDMDHENMFWYRQDPGLGLRLIYFSYDVKMKEKGDIPEGYSVSREKKERFSLILESASTNQTSMYLCASSLTLARDREETQYFGPGTRLLVL.